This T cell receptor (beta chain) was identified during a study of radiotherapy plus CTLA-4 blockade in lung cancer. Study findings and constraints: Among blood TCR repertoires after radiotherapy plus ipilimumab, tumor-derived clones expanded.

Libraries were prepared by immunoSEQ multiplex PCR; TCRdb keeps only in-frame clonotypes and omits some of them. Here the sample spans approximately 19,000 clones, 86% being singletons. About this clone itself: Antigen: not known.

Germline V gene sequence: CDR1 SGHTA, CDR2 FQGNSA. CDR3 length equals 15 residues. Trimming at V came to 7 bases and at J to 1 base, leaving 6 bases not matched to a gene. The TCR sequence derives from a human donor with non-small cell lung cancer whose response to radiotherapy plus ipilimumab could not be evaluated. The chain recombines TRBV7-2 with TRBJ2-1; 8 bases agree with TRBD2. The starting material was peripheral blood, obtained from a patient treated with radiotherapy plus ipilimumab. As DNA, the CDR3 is TGTGCCAGCAAGATTAGCGGGGAATCCTACAATGAGCAGTTCTTC. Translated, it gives CASKISGESYNEQFF.